Each of the 24 T cell receptor beta chains below was sequenced from the same sample in a study of tumour-infiltrating T cells in Burkitt lymphoma. Profiled with immunoSEQ multiplex PCR; TCRdb holds only in-frame clones, not every one. The sample lists 43,000 or so clones, less than 40% occurring once. The sample consisted of tumor tissue. The origin of the receptors is a human donor with Burkitt lymphoma.

A remark on this clone: One junction end disagrees with the germline gene, perhaps due to a read error. The chain recombines TRBV15 with TRBJ1-5, with 7 bases identical to TRBD1. The CDR3 runs 15 residues. Looked up from germline, CDR1 is LNHNV and CDR2 is YYDKDF (reference sequence). CDR3: CVTSLRQGSNQPQHF. The CDR3 nucleotides are TGTGTCACCAGCCTTAGACAGGGTAGCAATCAGCCCCAGCATTTT.

This clone has more than one count but fewer than ten. This chain connects TRBV30 to TRBJ1-5; 7 bases are shared with TRBD1. CDR3 length equals 14 residues. V lost 4 bases to trimming and J lost 4 bases; unmatched junction nucleotides: 7. Germline CDR1 GTSNPN, CDR2 SVGIG (reference sequence). CDR3 loop: CAWTRTGRNQPQHF. DNA for the CDR3: TGTGCCTGGACTCGGACAGGAAGAAATCAGCCCCAGCATTTT.

This chain connects TRBV15 to TRBJ1-6; tentative D call: TRBD1 (5 bases). Germline V gene data show CDR1 as LNHNV and CDR2 as YYDKDF (reference sequence). V lost 0 bases to trimming and J lost 8 bases, with 14 bases between them. This CDR3 spans 16 amino acids. The CDR3, as DNA: TGTGCCACCAGCAGAGATAAGGGCGGGGGGGATTCACCCCTCCACTTT. Encoded protein: CATSRDKGGGDSPLHF.

This clone was seen only once. This sequence joins TRBV7-9 and TRBJ2-4; D may match TRBD1 or TRBD2 (6 bases each). V lost 1 base to trimming and J lost 6 bases, with 10 bases between them. This CDR3 is built from 14 residues. Looked up from germline, CDR1 is SEHNR and CDR2 is FQNEAQ (reference sequence). CDR3 DNA sequence: TGTGCCAGCAGCTTAGGGGGGGCGCGAAACATTCAGTACTTC. Translated: CASSLGGARNIQYF. The full variable domain, with the rest looked up from reference TRBV7-9 and TRBJ2-4, is DTGVSQNPRHKITKRGQNVTFRCDPISEHNRLYWYRQTLGQGPEFLTYFQNEAQLEKSRLLSDRFSAERPKGSFSTLEIQRTEQGDSAMYLCASSLGGARNIQYFGAGTRLSVL.

This clone was picked up a small number of times. The gene calls are TRBV13 and TRBJ1-1, with D unclear. Deletions cut 0 bases from V and 0 bases from J, with 8 bases between. Germline V gene data show CDR1 as PRHDT and CDR2 as FYEKMQ (reference sequence). The CDR3 covers 15 residues. CDR3 sequence: CASSLGRVLNTEAFF. The CDR3 nucleotides read TGTGCCAGCAGCTTAGGCCGGGTACTGAACACTGAAGCTTTCTTT.

The chain couples TRBV4-1 to TRBJ2-3; possibly TRBD1 for D (6 bases). The CDR3 consists of 13 residues. Per the germline V gene, CDR1 is MGHRA and CDR2 is YSYEKL. Trimming removed 3 bases from V and 12 bases from J, with 16 bases in between. In nucleotides, the CDR3 is TGCGCCAGCAGCCAGTCGACAGGAAGGATTCAGTATTTT. Protein product: CASSQSTGRIQYF.

This clone was counted a few times. The chain is built from TRBV18 and TRBJ1-2, with 7 bases matching TRBD1. The germline CDR1 and CDR2 sequences are KGHSH and LQKENI. V lost 3 bases to trimming and J lost 8 bases; unmatched junction nucleotides: 6. The CDR3 covers 13 residues. This CDR3 reads CASSPDRVRGYTF. The DNA for the CDR3 is TGTGCCAGCTCACCCGACAGGGTGAGAGGCTACACCTTC.

The CDR3 loop is CASSNPGTSTPHNEQFF. CDR3 DNA: TGCGCCAGCAGCAACCCCGGGACGTCAACTCCCCACAATGAGCAGTTCTTC. This chain links TRBV5-1 with TRBJ2-1; either TRBD1 or TRBD2 may fit D (5 bases each). V dropped 4 bases and J dropped 5 bases, with 22 bases sitting between them. Germline lookup yields CDR1 SGHRS and CDR2 YFSETQ. This CDR3 has 17 amino acids.

This clone was seen more than once but under ten times. The chain employs TRBV4-3 and TRBJ1-5, with unresolved D. The CDR3 extends over 14 amino acids. Trimming removed 0 bases from V and 3 bases from J, with 6 bases in between. Per the germline V gene, CDR1 is LGHNA and CDR2 is YSLEER. Here the CDR3 reads CASSQDRNNQPQHF. The CDR3 nucleotides read TGCGCCAGCAGCCAAGATCGCAACAATCAGCCCCAGCATTTT.

The sample holds a few counts of this clone. The chain has TRBV29-1 and TRBJ1-4, with 7 positions matching TRBD1. Germline CDR1 reads SQVTM; CDR2 reads ANQGSEA. This CDR3 is 11 amino acids long. The junction had 3 bases not matched to a gene; V was cut back by 6 bases and J by 8 bases. CDR3 sequence: CSVLQGEKLFF. As DNA, the CDR3 is TGCAGCGTCCTACAGGGGGAAAAACTGTTTTTT.

This chain connects TRBV25-1 to TRBJ1-4; D is ambiguous. The CDR3 runs to 14 residues. Germline V lookup: CDR1 MGHDK, CDR2 SYGVNS. The V end was cut by 1 base, the J end by 10 bases, with 13 bases between. Here the CDR3 DNA reads TGTGCCAGCAGTGAATCCGGACGGGCGGTAAAACTGTTTTTT. The encoded protein is CASSESGRAVKLFF.

The V call is TRBV4-3, the J call TRBJ1-1; a possible D gene is TRBD1 (6 bases). The V and J ends lost 0 bases and 5 bases respectively, with 31 bases between them. Germline loops: CDR1 LGHNA, CDR2 YSLEER. CDR3 length: 21 residues. The CDR3 bases are TGCGCCAGCAGCCAAGATATCCTCAAGGGCGGACAGTGGGTCTTTAAAACTGAAGCTTTCTTT. Its protein product is CASSQDILKGGQWVFKTEAFF.

The rearrangement links TRBV19 to TRBJ1-6; 8 bases line up with TRBD1. The CDR3 extends over 17 amino acids. V was pared by 6 bases and J by 4 bases, with 11 bases of the junction left unmatched. From germline, CDR1 is LNHDA and CDR2 SQIVND (reference sequence). CDR3 sequence reads: CASSRTGKLGYNSPLHF. CDR3 sequence (DNA): TGTGCCAGTAGCCGGACAGGGAAGTTGGGATATAATTCACCCCTCCACTTT.

The chain employs TRBV19 and TRBJ2-7; unclear D gene. The V and J ends lost 1 base and 6 bases respectively, with 13 bases between them. The V gene's germline CDR1 is LNHDA and CDR2 SQIVND (reference sequence). This CDR3 has 14 amino acids. CDR3 region: CASSIGQVPVEQYF. For the CDR3, the DNA is TGTGCCAGTAGTATAGGGCAGGTTCCAGTCGAGCAGTACTTC.

This clone turned up a few times. The chain couples TRBV7-2 to TRBJ2-2, with 10 bases fitting TRBD2. The CDR3 consists of 16 residues. The V segment lost 2 bases and the J segment 3 bases; nucleotides outside the gene matches: 3. The germline V gene encodes CDR1 SGHTA and CDR2 FQGNSA. This chain's CDR3 is CASSLTSGAYTGELFF. In DNA form, the CDR3 reads TGTGCCAGCAGCTTAACTAGCGGGGCTTACACCGGGGAGCTGTTTTTT.

The gene calls are TRBV5-4 and TRBJ1-6; D call uncertain. Per germline, CDR1 SGHNT and CDR2 YYREEE (reference sequence). This CDR3 has 12 amino acids. V lost 1 base to trimming and J lost 7 bases, with 3 bases between them. In DNA form, the CDR3 reads TGTGCCAGCAGCTTGAGGAATTCACCCCTCCACTTT. It yields the protein CASSLRNSPLHF.

The chain couples TRBV5-1 to TRBJ1-2, with 10 bases that match TRBD1. Germline CDR1 is SGHRS and CDR2 is YFSETQ. The junction had 15 bases not matched to a gene; V was cut back by 4 bases and J by 3 bases. The CDR3 is 18 residues long. CDR3 nucleotide sequence: TGCGCCAGCAGCCGATACACGACCGGGACAGGGGTCGACTATGGCTACACCTTC. This gives the protein CASSRYTTGTGVDYGYTF.

This clone was counted between two and nine times. The genes are TRBV19 and TRBJ1-1; D unresolved. Germline V lookup: CDR1 LNHDA, CDR2 SQIVND (reference sequence). CDR3 length: 13 amino acids. V lost 5 bases to trimming and J lost 4 bases, with 11 bases between them. CDR3 DNA: TGTGCCAGTAGTCCTAAACTGGGCACTGAAGCTTTCTTT. It codes for CASSPKLGTEAFF.

V and J are TRBV6-5 and TRBJ2-5; D is possibly TRBD1 (6 bases). Germline loops: CDR1 MNHEY, CDR2 SVGAGI. The CDR3 loop spans 13 amino acids. Trimming removed 4 bases at V and 5 bases at J, with 11 bases between. The CDR3 here is CASSSQGSETQYF. The CDR3 DNA reads TGTGCCAGCAGTTCTCAGGGGAGTGAGACCCAGTACTTC.

This clone was picked up a small number of times. The genes are TRBV7-9 and TRBJ2-3; possibly TRBD1 for D (6 bases). The V end lost 5 bases, the J end lost 14 bases, and 17 bases lay between the germline ends. The CDR3 runs 12 residues. Germline CDR1 is SEHNR and CDR2 is FQNEAQ (reference sequence). CDR3 sequence (DNA): TGTGCCAGCAGCCCACACCAGGGGCCTGTGTATTTT. It codes for CASSPHQGPVYF.

The J gene is TRBJ1-1, the V gene TRBV10-3; 10 bases align to TRBD1. V lost 6 bases and J lost 3; bases outside the gene matches: 10. The germline V gene encodes CDR1 ENHRY and CDR2 SYGVKD. This CDR3 comprises 16 residues. The CDR3 region is CAIRNRQGARDTEAFF. The DNA for the CDR3 is TGTGCCATCAGAAATCGACAGGGGGCGCGGGACACTGAAGCTTTCTTT.

The rearrangement joins TRBV6-1 to TRBJ1-1; tentative D call: TRBD1 (6 bases). The V gene's germline CDR1 is MNHNS and CDR2 SASEGT. CDR3 length: 13 residues. Trimming stripped 6 bases from V and 3 bases from J, with 11 bases between. CDR3 nucleotide sequence: TGTGCCAGCAGGCGGGGGGCTCACACTGAAGCTTTCTTT. This gives the protein CASRRGAHTEAFF.

This clone appeared once. The CDR3 DNA is TGTGCCAGCAGCTTATTCAGAGATACGCAGTATTTT. It encodes CASSLFRDTQYF. The V and J genes are TRBV7-8 and TRBJ2-3; D is ambiguous. This CDR3 is built from 12 residues. The V end lost 2 bases, the J end lost 5 bases, and 5 bases lay between the germline ends. Germline lookup yields CDR1 SGHVS and CDR2 FQNEAQ.

The chain combines TRBV5-1 with TRBJ2-5; D ambiguous. V lost 3 bases and J 5 bases, leaving 11 bases between the germline ends. There are 13 residues in the CDR3. Per the germline V gene, CDR1 is SGHRS and CDR2 is YFSETQ. The CDR3 sequence: CASSSSTVETQYF. The CDR3 nucleotides are TGCGCCAGCAGCTCGTCCACGGTGGAGACCCAGTACTTC.